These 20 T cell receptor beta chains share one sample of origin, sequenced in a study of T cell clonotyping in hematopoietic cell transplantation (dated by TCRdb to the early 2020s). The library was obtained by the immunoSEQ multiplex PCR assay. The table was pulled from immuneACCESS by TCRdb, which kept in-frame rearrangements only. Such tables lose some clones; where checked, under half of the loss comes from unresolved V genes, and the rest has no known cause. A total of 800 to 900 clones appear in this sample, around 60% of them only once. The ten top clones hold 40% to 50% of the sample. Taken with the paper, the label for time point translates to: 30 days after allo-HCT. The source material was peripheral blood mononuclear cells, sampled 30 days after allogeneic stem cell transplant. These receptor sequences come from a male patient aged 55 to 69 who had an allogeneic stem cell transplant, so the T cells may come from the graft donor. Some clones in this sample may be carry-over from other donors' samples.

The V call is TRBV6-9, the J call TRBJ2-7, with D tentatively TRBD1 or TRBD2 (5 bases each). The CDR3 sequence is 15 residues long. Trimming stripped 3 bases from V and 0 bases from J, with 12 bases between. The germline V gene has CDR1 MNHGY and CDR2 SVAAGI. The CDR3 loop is CASSYFGGFSYEQYF. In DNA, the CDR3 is TGTGCCAGCAGTTACTTTGGGGGTTTCTCCTACGAGCAGTACTTC.

The CDR3 spells CASSTDRARVVTGELFF. The CDR3 DNA reads TGTGCCAGCTCGACGGACAGGGCCCGGGTAGTCACCGGGGAGCTGTTTTTT. This rearrangement joins TRBV18 to TRBJ2-2, with 8 bases matching TRBD1. Germline trimming cut 6 bases from V and 4 bases from J; bases unmatched to any gene: 13. Per the germline V gene, CDR1 is KGHSH and CDR2 is LQKENI. This CDR3 comprises 17 residues.

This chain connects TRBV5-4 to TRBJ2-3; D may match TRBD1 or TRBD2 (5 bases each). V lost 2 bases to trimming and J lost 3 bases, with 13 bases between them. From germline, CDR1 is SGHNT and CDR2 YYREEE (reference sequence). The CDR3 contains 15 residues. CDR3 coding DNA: TGTGCCAGCAGCTTAACGGGACCTGCAACAGATACGCAGTATTTT. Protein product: CASSLTGPATDTQYF.

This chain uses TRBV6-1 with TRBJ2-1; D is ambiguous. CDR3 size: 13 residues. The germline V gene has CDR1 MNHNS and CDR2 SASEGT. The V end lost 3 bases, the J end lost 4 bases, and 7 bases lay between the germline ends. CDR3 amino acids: CASSDRFYNEQFF. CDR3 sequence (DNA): TGTGCCAGCAGTGACAGGTTTTACAATGAGCAGTTCTTC.

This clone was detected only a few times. The CDR3 sequence is CASSTSGSSYNEQFF. The CDR3 DNA reads TGTGCCAGCAGCACTAGCGGAAGCTCCTACAATGAGCAGTTCTTC. V is TRBV7-2 and J is TRBJ2-1, with 8 bases identical to TRBD2. J was trimmed by 0 bases and V by 5 bases; bases with no gene match: 3. The germline V gene has CDR1 SGHTA and CDR2 FQGNSA. The CDR3 has 15 residues.

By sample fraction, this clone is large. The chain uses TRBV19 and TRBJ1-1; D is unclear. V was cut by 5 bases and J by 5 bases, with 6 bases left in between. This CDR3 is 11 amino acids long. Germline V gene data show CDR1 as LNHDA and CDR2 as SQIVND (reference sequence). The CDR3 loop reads CASSWGTEAFF. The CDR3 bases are TGTGCCAGTAGTTGGGGAACTGAAGCTTTCTTT.

CDR3 in DNA: TGTGCCAGCAGCTCCGACCGGGACATCTACGAGCAGTACTTC. Residues: CASSSDRDIYEQYF. This chain uses TRBV11-3 with TRBJ2-7; D possibly corresponds to TRBD1 (6 bases). This CDR3 has 14 amino acids. Germline CDR1 is SGHNT and CDR2 is YENEEA. Trimming shortened V by 4 bases and J by 3 bases, and 13 bases separated the two germline ends.

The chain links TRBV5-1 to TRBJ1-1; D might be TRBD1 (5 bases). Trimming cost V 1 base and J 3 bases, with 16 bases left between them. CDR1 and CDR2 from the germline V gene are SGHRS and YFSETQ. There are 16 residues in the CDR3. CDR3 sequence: CASSLYPGPGDTEAFF. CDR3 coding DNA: TGCGCCAGCAGCTTGTATCCCGGACCGGGGGACACTGAAGCTTTCTTT.

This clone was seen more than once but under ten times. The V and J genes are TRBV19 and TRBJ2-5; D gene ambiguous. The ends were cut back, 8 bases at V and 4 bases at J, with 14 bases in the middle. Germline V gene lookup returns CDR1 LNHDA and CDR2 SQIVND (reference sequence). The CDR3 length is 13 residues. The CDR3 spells CASRIRVGETQYF. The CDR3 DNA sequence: TGTGCCAGTCGCATAAGGGTGGGAGAGACCCAGTACTTC.

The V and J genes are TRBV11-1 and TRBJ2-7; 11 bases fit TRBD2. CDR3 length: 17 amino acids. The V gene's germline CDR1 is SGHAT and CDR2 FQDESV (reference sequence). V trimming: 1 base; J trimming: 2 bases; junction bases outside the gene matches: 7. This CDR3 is CASSLEIAGGPAYEQYF. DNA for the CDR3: TGTGCCAGCAGCTTAGAGATAGCGGGGGGGCCCGCCTACGAGCAGTACTTC.

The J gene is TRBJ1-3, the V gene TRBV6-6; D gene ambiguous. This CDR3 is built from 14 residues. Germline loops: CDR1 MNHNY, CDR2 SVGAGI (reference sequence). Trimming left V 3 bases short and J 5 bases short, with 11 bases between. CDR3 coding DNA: TGTGCCAGCAGTTATCCGAACCCAAGAAACACCATATATTTT. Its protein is CASSYPNPRNTIYF.

The CDR3 coding sequence is TGTGCCAGCGGCAGACAGGGTACATTCGAAAAACTGTTTTTT. It specifies CASGRQGTFEKLFF. This chain connects TRBV7-9 to TRBJ1-4, with TRBD1 identical over 7 bases. V was pared by 8 bases and J by 8 bases, with 11 bases of the junction left unmatched. Per germline, CDR1 SEHNR and CDR2 FQNEAQ (reference sequence). The CDR3 has 14 residues.

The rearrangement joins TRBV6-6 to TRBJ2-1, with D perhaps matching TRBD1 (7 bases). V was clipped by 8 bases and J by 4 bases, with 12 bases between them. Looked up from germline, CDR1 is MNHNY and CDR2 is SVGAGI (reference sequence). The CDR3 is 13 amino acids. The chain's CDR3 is CASGGTDYNEQFF. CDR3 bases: TGTGCCAGCGGAGGGACAGATTACAATGAGCAGTTCTTC.

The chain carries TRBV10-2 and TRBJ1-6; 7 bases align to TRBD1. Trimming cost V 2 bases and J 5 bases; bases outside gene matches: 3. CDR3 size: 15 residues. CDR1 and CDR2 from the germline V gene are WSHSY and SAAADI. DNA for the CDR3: TGCGCCAGCAGTGAGCAGGGGACAGATAATTCACCCCTCCACTTT. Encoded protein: CASSEQGTDNSPLHF.

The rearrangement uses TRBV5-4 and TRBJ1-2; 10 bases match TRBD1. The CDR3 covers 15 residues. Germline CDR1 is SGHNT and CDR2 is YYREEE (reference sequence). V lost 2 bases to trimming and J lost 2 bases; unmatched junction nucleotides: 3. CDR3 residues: CASSFRGQGNYGYTF. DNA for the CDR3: TGTGCCAGCAGCTTTCGGGGACAGGGGAACTATGGCTACACCTTC. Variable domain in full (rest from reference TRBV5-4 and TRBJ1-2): ETGVTQSPTHLIKTRGQQVTLRCSSQSGHNTVSWYQQALGQGPQFIFQYYREEENGRGNFPPRFSGLQFPNYSSELNVNALELDDSALYLCASSFRGQGNYGYTFGSGTRLTVV.

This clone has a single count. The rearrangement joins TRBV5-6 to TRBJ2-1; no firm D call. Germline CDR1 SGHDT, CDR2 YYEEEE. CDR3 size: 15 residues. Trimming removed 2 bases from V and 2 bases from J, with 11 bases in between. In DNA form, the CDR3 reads TGTGCCAGCAGCTTCCCGGCGACGACCTACAATGAGCAGTTCTTC. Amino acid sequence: CASSFPATTYNEQFF.

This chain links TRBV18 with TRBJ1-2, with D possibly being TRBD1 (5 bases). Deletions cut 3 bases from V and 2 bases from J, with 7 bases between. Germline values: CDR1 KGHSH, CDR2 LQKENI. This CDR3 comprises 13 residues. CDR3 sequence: CASSPGRNYGYTF. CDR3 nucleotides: TGTGCCAGCTCACCGGGACGGAACTATGGCTACACCTTC. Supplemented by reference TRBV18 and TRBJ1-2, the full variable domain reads NAGVMQNPRHLVRRRGQEARLRCSPMKGHSHVYWYRQLPEEGLKFMVYLQKENIIDESGMPKERFSAEFPKEGPSILRIQQVVRGDSAAYFCASSPGRNYGYTFGSGTRLTVV.

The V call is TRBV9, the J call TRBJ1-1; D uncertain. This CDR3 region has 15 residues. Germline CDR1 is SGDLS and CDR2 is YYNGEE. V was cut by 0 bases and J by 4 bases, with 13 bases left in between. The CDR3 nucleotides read TGTGCCAGCAGCGTAGGTCTTGGCAGCTTCACTGAAGCTTTCTTT. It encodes CASSVGLGSFTEAFF.

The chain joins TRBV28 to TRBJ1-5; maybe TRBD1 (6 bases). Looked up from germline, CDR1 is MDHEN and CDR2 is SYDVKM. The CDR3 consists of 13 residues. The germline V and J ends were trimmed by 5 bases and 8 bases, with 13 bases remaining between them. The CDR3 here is CASSGWEGEPQHF. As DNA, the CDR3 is TGTGCCAGCAGTGGTTGGGAGGGGGAGCCCCAGCATTTT. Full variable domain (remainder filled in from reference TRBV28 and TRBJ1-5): DVKVTQSSRYLVKRTGEKVFLECVQDMDHENMFWYRQDPGLGLRLIYFSYDVKMKEKGDIPEGYSVSREKKERFSLILESASTNQTSMYLCASSGWEGEPQHFGDGTRLSIL.

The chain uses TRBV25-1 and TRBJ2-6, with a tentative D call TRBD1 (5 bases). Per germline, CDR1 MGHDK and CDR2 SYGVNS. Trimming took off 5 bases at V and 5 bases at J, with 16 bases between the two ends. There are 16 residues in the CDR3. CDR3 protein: CASSLTGQSRANVLTF. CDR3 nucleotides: TGTGCCAGCAGTCTCACTGGACAAAGTCGGGCCAACGTCCTGACTTTC.